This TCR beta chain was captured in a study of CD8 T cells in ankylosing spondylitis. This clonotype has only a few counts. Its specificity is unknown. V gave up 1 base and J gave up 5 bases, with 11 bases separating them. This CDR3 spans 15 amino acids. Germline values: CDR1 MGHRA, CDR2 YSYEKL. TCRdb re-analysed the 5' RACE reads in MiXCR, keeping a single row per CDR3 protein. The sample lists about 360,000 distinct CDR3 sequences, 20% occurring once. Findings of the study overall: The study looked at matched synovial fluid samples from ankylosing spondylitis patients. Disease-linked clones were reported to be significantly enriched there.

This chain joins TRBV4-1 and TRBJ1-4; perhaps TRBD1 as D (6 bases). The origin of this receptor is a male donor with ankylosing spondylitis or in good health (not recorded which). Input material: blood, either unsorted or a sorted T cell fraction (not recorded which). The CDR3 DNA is TGCGCCAGCAGCCAAGGGACAGAGAAAAATGAAAAACTGTTTTTT. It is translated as CASSQGTEKNEKLFF.